This T cell receptor beta chain was retrieved from a study of regulatory T cells in long-lasting Graves disease. As for time point: persistent/refractory GD, antithyroid drugs over 5 years with positive TRAb. PBMC-derived RNA was used for the TCR library. In Xi'an, China, an endocrinology department was the source of patients. The V and J ends lost 2 bases and 3 bases respectively, with 14 bases between them. This CDR3 has 14 residues. The germline gives CDR1 GTSNPN, CDR2 SVGIG (reference sequence). In building TCR beta libraries, iRepertoire HTBI primers were used together with Arm-PCR of CDR3 regions. TCRdb processed the multiplex PCR reads anew with MiXCR; each CDR3 protein has one entry. The table lists more than 650,000 distinct CDR3 sequences, 25% to 35% of them singletons.

V gene TRBV30 combines with J gene TRBJ2-7; D may be TRBD1 (5 bases). This receptor was identified in a female donor with Graves disease. Sequenced here: peripheral blood mononuclear cells (PBMCs), sampled when the disease was refractory, from a patient treated with antithyroid drugs. The CDR3 DNA sequence: TGTGCCTGGAGTAGCACAGGTCGCGTCTACGAGCAGTACTTC. Its protein product is CAWSSTGRVYEQYF. The full variable domain, its missing parts supplied by reference TRBV30 and TRBJ2-7, is SQTIHQWPATLVQPVGSPLSLECTVEGTSNPNLYWYRQAAGRGLQLLFYSVGIGQISSEVPQNLSASRPQDRQFILSSKKLLLSDSGFYLCAWSSTGRVYEQYFGPGTRLTVT.